This TCR beta chain emerged from a study of shared clonotypes between healthy human individuals. Overall study results and limits: Only a few donors were included, so the genetic and exposure-history diversity represented was limited.

As regards this clone: What it binds is unknown.

Per germline, CDR1 MDHEN and CDR2 SYDVKM. This CDR3 has 20 amino acids. V lost 4 bases and J lost 3; bases outside the gene matches: 23. Investigators divided CD4+ cells into CD45RA+ naive and CD45RA-negative memory subsets. Over several immunoSEQ plates, each subset's genomic DNA was distributed in even portions. Sorted-subset replicate PCRs used roughly 180 ng DNA, some 33,000 T cell genomes. Repertoires were generated with immunoSEQ multiplex PCR, while TCRdb's copy carries only in-frame clones and drops some. Of roughly 2,300,000 clones listed, under 95% were seen once; the top ten hold around 0.35%.

Sequencing used naive CD4+ T cells from PBMCs. Indicated subset: CD45RA+ positively selected. This sequence joins TRBV28 and TRBJ2-7; 8 bases are a match to TRBD1. The clonotype originates from a man younger than 30 in good health. Some clones in this sample may be carry-over from other donors' samples. CDR3 DNA sequence: TGTGCCAGCAGTTCGGCCCCGGGACAGGCATCGTCGAGGGCTTTCTACGAGCAGTACTTC. Protein: CASSSAPGQASSRAFYEQYF.